The T cell receptor (beta chain) described here comes from a study of blood T cell repertoires in COVID-19. Across the whole study: The samples span acute and convalescent COVID-19 from the United States, Italy and Spain. Nucleic acid was either cDNA or gDNA, and it came from T cells, B-cell-depleted T cells, or PBMCs.

In the study's own analysis: Reference gene primer amplification gave estimated nucleated cell counts. Libraries were prepared by immunoSEQ multiplex PCR; TCRdb keeps only in-frame clonotypes and omits some of them. Clone size and V and J calls were adopted from that table, with D and trimming inferred from the DNA. The sample has roughly 46,000 clones, approximately 85% seen once. The ends lost 3 bases at V and 4 bases at J; junction bases unmatched: 9. Germline V gene sequence: CDR1 MNHNS, CDR2 SASEGT. The CDR3 has 16 amino acids. The J gene is TRBJ2-3, the V gene TRBV6-1; 8 bases line up with TRBD1. The sequencing sample was made of peripheral blood. The sequence was obtained from a human donor in a cohort sampled during active COVID-19. The donor label of this sample is uncertain. The CDR3 DNA is TGTGCCAGCAGTGATGGACAGGGACGGAAGGCAGATACGCAGTATTTT. Protein product: CASSDGQGRKADTQYF.